This TCR beta chain was retrieved from a study of T cell repertoires in cytomegalovirus infection. Overall study: CMV epitopes, recently identified HLA-C-restricted and well-studied HLA-B-restricted, were used.

TCRdb used MiXCR to reprocess the reads, holding one entry per CDR3 protein. The repertoire includes around 770,000 distinct CDR3 sequences, approximately 32% of them detected once, and about an eighth sits in the top ten. Comments on this clonotype: Its antigen is as yet unknown. The junction and the germline gene differ at one end; a read error may be behind it.

The germline V gene encodes CDR1 MGHRA and CDR2 YSYEKL. The CDR3 runs 18 residues. The receptor was derived from a human donor in good health (CMV status not recorded). Some clones in this sample may be carry-over from other donors' samples. The chain employs TRBV4-1 and TRBJ2-3, with 10 nucleotides matching TRBD2. Sequencing was performed on cultured CD8+ T cells from PBMCs, taken from culture after CMV antigen stimulation. The CDR3 loop is CASSQDLIGTSVTDTQYF. The CDR3 nucleotides read TGTGCCAGCAGCCAAGATCTAATTGGGACTAGCGTTACAGATACGCAGTATTTT.